This is a list of T cell receptor beta chains from one sample in a study of Graves' ophthalmopathy and Graves' hyperthyroidism. One entry per CDR3 protein, called by TCRdb with MiXCR from the multiplex PCR reads. The sample holds about 550,000 distinct CDR3 sequences, 35% to 45% seen once. The source material was peripheral blood or thyroid tissue (not recorded which). The origin of the receptors is an adult man with Graves' hyperthyroidism. CDR3s include the opening cysteine and the closing phenylalanine or tryptophan. The D gene is left open where the match is weak. Expanded clones are given a class, and other clones once, few, many or no size at all.

d_gene,j_gene,abundance,v_gene,CDR3nt,CDR3aa
TRBD1,TRBJ1-1,many,TRBV19,TGTGCCAGTAGTAGACAGGGAGGGTTGGGGAACACTGAAGCTTTCTTT,CASSRQGGLGNTEAFF
NA,TRBJ2-5,many,TRBV6-1,TGTGCCAGCAATGAAGCAGGATTAGAGACCCAGTACTTC,CASNEAGLETQYF
NA,TRBJ2-5,NA,TRBV14,TGTGCCAGCAGCCATCGACAGGCGAGCTCCTACAATGAGCAGTACTTC,CASSHRQASSYNEQYF
TRBD2,TRBJ2-5,many,TRBV29-1,TGCAGCGCGGATGCCGGGACTAGCTTCCAGACCCAGTACTTC,CSADAGTSFQTQYF
NA,TRBJ1-5,NA,TRBV29-1,TGCAGCGTTGAAGACGGTCCGAGGGGCTACGAGCATTTT,CSVEDGPRGYEHF
NA,TRBJ2-2,NA,TRBV29-1,TGCAGCGTTGAAGACCCAATCGGGGAGCTGTTTTTT,CSVEDPIGELFF
NA,TRBJ1-1,many,TRBV12-3/TRBV12-4,TGTGCCAGCCGGTTGGCGGAGAACACTGAAGCTTTCTTT,CASRLAENTEAFF
TRBD2,TRBJ2-5,many,TRBV10-1,TGCGCCAGCAGTGACGTCACCTGGGGACTAGCGAAAAAAGAGACCCAGTACTTC,CASSDVTWGLAKKETQYF
TRBD2,TRBJ2-2,NA,TRBV29-1,TGCAGCGTTGTGTCTAGCGGGAGAGAAGGGCCCGGGGAGCTGTTTTTT,CSVVSSGREGPGELFF
TRBD2,TRBJ2-7,many,TRBV10-3,TGTGCCATCAGTGAGTCCGGCGGACTAGCGGGAGGCATGTACTTC,CAISESGGLAGGMYF
TRBD1,TRBJ1-2,many,TRBV5-1,TGCGCCAGCAGCTTGCGCGGGACAGCGGAATATGGCTACACCTTC,CASSLRGTAEYGYTF